The 8 T cell receptor beta chains below come from one sample, sequenced in a study of T cell repertoires in cytomegalovirus infection. TCRdb processed the reads anew with MiXCR; each CDR3 protein has one entry. The table has about 140,000 distinct CDR3 sequences, about 6.5% seen once. Sequenced: PBMCs. The receptors stem from a human donor in good health (CMV status not recorded). Some clones in this sample may be carry-over from other donors' samples.

The chain has TRBV20-1 and TRBJ2-5; the D call may be TRBD1 or TRBD2 (6 bases each). This CDR3 has 13 amino acids. V was shortened by 3 bases and J by 7 bases, with 15 bases between the two germline ends. Germline V gene sequence: CDR1 DFQATT, CDR2 SNEGSKA (reference sequence). The CDR3 coding sequence is TGCAGTGCTAGGTCCCCGGGGGCATTGACCCAGTACTTC. This encodes CSARSPGALTQYF.

The table lists this clonotype with many counts. The chain recombines TRBV11-3 with TRBJ2-7, with D possibly being TRBD1 (6 bases). V lost 1 base and J 2 bases, leaving 9 bases between the germline ends. The CDR3 covers 14 residues. Germline V lookup: CDR1 SGHNT, CDR2 YENEEA. DNA of the CDR3: TGTGCCAGCAGCTTAGCAGGGGATACCTACGAGCAGTACTTC. It is translated as CASSLAGDTYEQYF.

This clonotype showed up many times. J is TRBJ2-1 and V is TRBV19; no clear D gene. This CDR3 comprises 13 residues. Per germline, CDR1 LNHDA and CDR2 SQIVND (reference sequence). Between the trimmed V and J ends, which lost 4 bases and 4 bases, there was a span of 8 bases. As DNA, the CDR3 is TGTGCCAGTAGTAGATCCAGATACAATGAGCAGTTCTTC. Its protein is CASSRSRYNEQFF.

Ten or more counts support this clonotype. The J gene is TRBJ2-5, the V gene TRBV24-1; possibly TRBD2 for D (6 bases). Germline assignment: CDR1 KGHDR and CDR2 SFDVKD. Trimming shortened V by 9 bases and J by 3 bases, and 10 bases separated the two germline ends. CDR3 length equals 12 residues. The CDR3 here is CATSWGEETQYF. The CDR3 nucleotides are TGTGCCACCTCGTGGGGGGAAGAGACCCAGTACTTC.

This clonotype was detected a few times. This chain links TRBV20-1 with TRBJ2-7; possibly TRBD1 or TRBD2 for D (5 bases each). Germline V CDR1 and CDR2: DFQATT, SNEGSKA (reference sequence). This CDR3 is 14 amino acids long. V lost 6 bases to trimming and J lost 2 bases, with 17 bases between them. The CDR3 is CSASVGEIAYEQYF. DNA of the CDR3: TGCAGTGCCTCGGTAGGGGAGATTGCCTACGAGCAGTACTTC.

Ten or more counts support this clonotype. The chain combines TRBV28 with TRBJ2-7; TRBD1 agrees at 7 bases. From germline, CDR1 is MDHEN and CDR2 SYDVKM. The CDR3 has 17 residues. J gave up 3 bases and V 5 bases, and 16 bases lay outside the gene matches. The CDR3 protein is CASSHTRTQGPDYEQYF. The CDR3 coding sequence is TGTGCCAGCAGTCACACCCGGACACAGGGGCCCGACTACGAGCAGTACTTC.

This clonotype was recorded many times. The V call is TRBV10-3, the J call TRBJ2-1, with TRBD1 as a possible D gene (5 bases). The CDR3 runs 14 residues. Germline lookup yields CDR1 ENHRY and CDR2 SYGVKD. Trimming removed 6 bases from V and 5 bases from J, with 14 bases in between. The CDR3 nucleotides are TGTGCCATCAGGATACAAGACAGTAACAATGAGCAGTTCTTC. Its translation: CAIRIQDSNNEQFF.

This clonotype was seen at least ten times. The chain uses TRBV7-8 and TRBJ2-7; 9 bases agree with TRBD2. This CDR3 spans 14 amino acids. CDR1 is SGHVS, CDR2 FQNEAQ, per germline. The V and J ends lost 3 bases and 7 bases, in that order; junction bases with no gene match: 7. The CDR3 DNA reads TGTGCCAGCAGCTTCGCGGGGGGGCACGGGGAGCAGTACTTC. Translating gives CASSFAGGHGEQYF.